These T cell receptor beta chains were read from a single sample in a study of blood T cell repertoires in COVID-19. This table comes from immunoSEQ multiplex PCR, and its TCRdb copy is limited to in-frame clones, with some not included. This repertoire shows roughly 48,000 clones, around four fifths found once; its top ten account for roughly three fifths. The sample consisted of peripheral blood. The receptors originated from a man between 65 and 85 years old with acute or convalescent COVID-19. Each CDR3 is given with its conserved first and last residue. The D gene is left open where the match is weak. For some rows the clone size is stated as once, few or many, or as a class when expanded; others skip it.

cdr3_aa	cdr3_nt	j_call	clone_size	v_call	d_call
CASSVGERNEQFF	TGTGCCAGCAGCGTAGGTGAGCGGAATGAGCAGTTCTTC	TRBJ2-1	NA	TRBV9	NA
CASQNTGASYEQYF	TGCGCCAGCCAAAATACAGGGGCCTCCTACGAGCAGTACTTC	TRBJ2-7	once	TRBV5-1	TRBD1
CASGQGLGETQYF	TGTGCCAGCGGACAGGGGTTAGGGGAGACCCAGTACTTC	TRBJ2-5	NA	TRBV27	TRBD1
CASSPRTGGNEDTQYF	TGTGCCAGCAGCCCCAGGACAGGGGGGAACGAAGATACGCAGTATTTT	TRBJ2-3	NA	TRBV11-2	TRBD1
CASSSGINQPQHF	TGTGCCAGCAGTTCAGGGATTAATCAGCCCCAGCATTTT	TRBJ1-5	few	TRBV27	NA
CASSGDREWAFF	TGCGCCAGCAGCGGTGACAGGGAGTGGGCTTTCTTT	TRBJ1-1	NA	TRBV5-1	TRBD1
CASSERGGWDQPQHF	TGTGCCAGCAGTGAAAGAGGGGGTTGGGATCAGCCCCAGCATTTT	TRBJ1-5	NA	TRBV25-1	NA
CASSSRQDYGYTF	TGTGCCAGTAGTTCCCGACAGGACTATGGCTACACCTTC	TRBJ1-2	NA	TRBV19	NA
CASSLGGTSGAYEQYF	TGTGCCAGCAGCTTAGGGGGGACTAGCGGTGCCTACGAGCAGTACTTC	TRBJ2-7	NA	TRBV7-2	TRBD2
CASSSGLNEKLFF	TGTGCCAGCAGCTCCGGGTTGAATGAAAAACTGTTTTTT	TRBJ1-4	NA	TRBV11-2	NA
CATGGGFGETQYF	TGTGCCACGGGGGGGGGCTTTGGGGAGACCCAGTACTTC	TRBJ2-5	NA	TRBV2	TRBD2